This T cell receptor beta chain is from a study of blood T cell repertoires in COVID-19. Resolution of symptoms, clearance, or two negative PCRs was present in recovered Cohort 3 donors. Trimming took 4 bases from V and 3 from J; bases not matched to a gene: 3. The CDR3 has 13 residues. Germline values: CDR1 SGHNT, CDR2 YYREEE (reference sequence). Profiled with immunoSEQ multiplex PCR; TCRdb holds only in-frame clones, not every one. Here the sample spans roughly 250,000 clones, roughly 82% being singletons. The origin of this receptor is a woman aged 50 to 60 who had recovered from COVID-19. Sequences were obtained from PBMCs or T cells enriched from blood (not recorded which). The chain couples TRBV5-4 to TRBJ2-7; 8 positions agree with TRBD1. For the CDR3, the DNA is TGTGCCAGCAGCCACGACAGGGGCTACGAGCAGTACTTC. This gives the protein CASSHDRGYEQYF.